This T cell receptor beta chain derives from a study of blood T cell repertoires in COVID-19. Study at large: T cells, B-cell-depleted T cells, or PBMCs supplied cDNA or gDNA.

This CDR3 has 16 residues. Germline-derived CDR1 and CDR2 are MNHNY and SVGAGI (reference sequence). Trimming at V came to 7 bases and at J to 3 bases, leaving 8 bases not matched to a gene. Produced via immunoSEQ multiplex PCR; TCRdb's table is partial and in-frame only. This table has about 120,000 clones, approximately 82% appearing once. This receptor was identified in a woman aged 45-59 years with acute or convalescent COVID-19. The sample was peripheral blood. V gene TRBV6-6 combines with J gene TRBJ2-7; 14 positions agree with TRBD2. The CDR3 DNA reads TGTGCCAGCATCAGGGGGACTAGCGGGAGCCTCTACGAGCAGTACTTC. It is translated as CASIRGTSGSLYEQYF.